This T cell receptor beta chain was identified in a study of spatial heterogeneity in lung cancer. Study background: The follow-up PBMC samples were sequenced whenever they were available. The median time to follow-up was roughly two years after resection.

This CDR3 spans 14 amino acids. Trimming at V came to 5 bases and at J to 3 bases, leaving 5 bases not matched to a gene. Germline V CDR1 and CDR2: SGHTA, FQGTGA. Time point described: blood at routine non-recurrence follow-up after resection. In this sample, this clonotype turned up many times. Each CDR3 protein is one row after TCRdb ran MiXCR on the 5' RACE reads. The profile shows about 70,000 distinct CDR3 sequences, over 7% of them singletons. This specimen consisted of PBMCs, obtained at follow-up. The gene calls are TRBV7-3 and TRBJ1-2; TRBD1 matches at 8 bases. The origin of this receptor is a female donor with early-stage non-small cell lung cancer. CDR3 in DNA: TGTGCCAGCAGCCCGACAGGGGCCGACTATGGCTACACCTTC. Amino acid sequence: CASSPTGADYGYTF.